This T cell receptor (beta chain) was profiled in a study of CD8+ T cells in alopecia areata (dated by TCRdb to 2017 to 2018). Looking at the study overall: Skin from C3H/HeJ donors with spontaneous alopecia (about 6-12 months old) was grafted onto female C3H/HeJ recipients aged roughly 7-11 weeks. In both human patients and the C3H/HeJ mouse model, the study applied high-throughput TCRbeta sequencing to look at T cell clonal expansion in alopecia areata. On the human side, TCRbeta sequencing was run on scalp tissue and on sorted CD4+ and CD8+ peripheral blood T cells from healthy controls and from alopecia areata patients with either patchy or totalis/universalis disease. Scalp clonality was compared across normal scalp (n=4), patchy alopecia areata scalp (n=8), and alopecia totalis/universalis scalp (n=8). RNA came from the PAXgene miRNA kit for fixed scalp, the miRNeasy kit for PBMCs, and the RNeasy kit for mouse skin. immunoSEQ multiplex PCR using 35 Vbeta forward primers and 13 Jbeta reverse primers was used to amplify TCRbeta CDR3 regions. Paper-wide results and their limitations: Shared TCR sequences between patients were less evident than in mice, which may be partly attributable to HLA diversity in the patient population. Scalp TCR repertoire analysis is complicated because resident alphabeta T cells in normal human skin are also sequenced, whereas mouse skin is dominated by gammadelta T cells. Higher clonality and more expanded CD8+ clones were observed in lesional scalp than in normal scalp, particularly in alopecia totalis/universalis, a finding suggestive of antigenic drive.

At the junction V is shortened by 6 bases and J by 0 bases; bases outside the gene matches: 4. The CDR3 sequence holds 15 residues, the cysteine and phenylalanine included. Part of the CDR3 DNA is given, 33 bases translated from base 1. From a lookup of the germline V gene, CDR1 and CDR2 are MNHDT and YYDKIL. Pooled mouse cutaneous lymph node cells were stained for CD4, CD8alpha, NKG2D, NKG2ACE and other markers and were then sorted on a BD Influx. A word on this clone: The target of this receptor is not known. This receptor is murine, so its gene names and germline sequences reflect the mouse genome. The read terminates 4 residues before the CDR3 end, so the remaining end is supplied by the germline J gene.

Library preparation used the immunoSEQ multiplex PCR assay. To provide template for TCR sequencing, every sample had RNA extracted and reverse transcribed into cDNA. First-strand cDNA was synthesized using SuperScript III with a 2:1 mix of oligo-dT and random hexamers. A synthetic immune receptor repertoire was used to gauge amplification bias, and whatever bias remained was removed computationally. Libraries were sequenced on Illumina HiSeq with 60 bp reads covering the CDR3, read from J toward V. The study's processing was this. After raw reads were preprocessed to remove errors, the CDR3 was defined following IMGT conventions as running from the conserved cysteine to phenylalanine. Clonality was computed as 1 minus the Shannon entropy, with the entropy normalized by log2 of the number of productive unique TCRs. Scalp TCRbeta sequences were cross-referenced with sorted blood CD4 and CD8 repertoires so that the CD4 or CD8 identity of scalp clones could be inferred. TCRdb provides this immuneACCESS table in a form limited to in-frame rearrangements. Some clones are lacking; in checked studies, under half of them reflect an unresolved V gene, and why the rest are absent is not known. V and J calls and clone size are copied from that table; D and trimming were computed from the DNA. This sample shows 200,000 to 300,000 clones, and none of them turns up only once. More than 1% of the sample is taken by the ten largest.

The sequenced sample was CD4+ T cells sorted from a lymph node. The TCR comes from a C3H/HeJ mouse with alopecia areata. This line of mice carries MHC haplotype H2-k. The chain couples TRBV17 to TRBJ2-3; 9 bases in the middle match TRBD1. CDR3 DNA, as far as it was read: TGTGCTAGCAGGGGGGACAGGGAAAGTGCAGAA. Translated, it gives CASRGDRESAE. In full, the CDR3 reads CASRGDRESAETLYF.